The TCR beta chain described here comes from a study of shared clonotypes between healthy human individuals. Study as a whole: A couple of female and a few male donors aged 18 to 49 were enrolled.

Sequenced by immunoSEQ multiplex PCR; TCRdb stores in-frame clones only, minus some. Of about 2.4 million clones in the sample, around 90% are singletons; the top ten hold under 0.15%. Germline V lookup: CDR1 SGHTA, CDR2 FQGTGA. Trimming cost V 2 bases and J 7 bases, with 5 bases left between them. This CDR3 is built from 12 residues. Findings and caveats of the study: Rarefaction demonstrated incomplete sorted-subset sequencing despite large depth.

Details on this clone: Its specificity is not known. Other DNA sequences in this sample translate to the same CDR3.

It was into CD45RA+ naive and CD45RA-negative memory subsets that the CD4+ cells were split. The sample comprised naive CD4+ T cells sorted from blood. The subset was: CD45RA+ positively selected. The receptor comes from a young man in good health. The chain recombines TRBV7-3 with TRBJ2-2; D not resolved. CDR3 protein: CASSLLGGELFF. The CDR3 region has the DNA TGTGCCAGCAGCTTATTGGGCGGGGAGCTGTTTTTT. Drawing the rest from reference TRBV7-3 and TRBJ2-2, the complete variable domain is GAGVSQTPSNKVTEKGKYVELRCDPISGHTALYWYRQSLGQGPEFLIYFQGTGAADDSGLPNDRFFAVRPEGSVSTLKIQRTERGDSAVYLCASSLLGGELFFGEGSRLTVL.